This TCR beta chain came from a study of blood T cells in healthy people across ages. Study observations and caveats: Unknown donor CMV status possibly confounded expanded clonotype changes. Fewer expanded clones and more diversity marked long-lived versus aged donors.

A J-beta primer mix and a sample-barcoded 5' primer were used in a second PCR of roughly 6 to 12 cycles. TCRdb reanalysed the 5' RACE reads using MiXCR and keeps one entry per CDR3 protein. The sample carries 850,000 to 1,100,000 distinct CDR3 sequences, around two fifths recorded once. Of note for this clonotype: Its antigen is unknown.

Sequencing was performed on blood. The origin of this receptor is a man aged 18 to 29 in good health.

The DNA of the CDR3 is TGTGCCAGCAGTTACACGGACAGGGCCTATGGCTACACCTTC. This sequence encodes CASSYTDRAYGYTF. The rearrangement uses TRBV6-5 and TRBJ1-2, with 8 bases matching TRBD1. Unmatched junction bases numbered 3, after V lost 2 bases and J lost 4 bases. CDR3 size: 14 residues. Germline V CDR1 and CDR2: MNHEY, SVGAGI.